These T cell receptor beta chains were read from a single sample in a study of radiotherapy plus CTLA-4 blockade in lung cancer. Produced via immunoSEQ multiplex PCR; TCRdb's table is partial and in-frame only. The table shows around 59,000 clones, with about 80% occurring only once. The material was peripheral blood, obtained from a patient treated with radiotherapy plus ipilimumab. Receptors originate from a human donor with non-small cell lung cancer who had a partial response to radiotherapy plus ipilimumab. Both conserved end residues are trimmed from each CDR3.

v_gene,j_gene,CDR3aa
TRBV5-1,TRBJ1-1,ASSLDFQGTNTEAF
TRBV5-5,TRBJ2-4,ASSGTDKNIQY
TRBV7-9,TRBJ1-1,ASSLAGQLNTEAF
TRBV6-5,TRBJ2-7,ASSYSGASSSYEQY
TRBV5-1,TRBJ1-2,ASSPQGTHGYT
TRBV4-1,TRBJ1-2,ASSLQGIEGYT
TRBV5-1,TRBJ2-5,ASSSTRSETQY
TRBV9,TRBJ2-1,ASGTGTLTSDEQF
TRBV5-1,TRBJ2-1,ASSPWTSGGLSSYNEQF
TRBV6-5,TRBJ1-1,ASSQTGLPEAF
TRBV5-1,TRBJ1-1,ASSLPLPGTNEAF
TRBV18,TRBJ2-7,ASSQDSSYEQY
TRBV4-1,TRBJ1-4,ASSQAGTGRLNEKLF
TRBV28,TRBJ2-5,ASSFGDRGTSGNQETQY
TRBV6-5,TRBJ1-2,ASSGQGSNYGYT
TRBV9,TRBJ2-2,ASSVAQGALSGELF
TRBV5-1,TRBJ1-1,ASSLGQGKGWPEAF
TRBV5-1,TRBJ2-3,ASSTPGQRTDTQY
TRBV9,TRBJ2-5,ASSVGGGFGETQY
TRBV7-6,TRBJ2-7,ASSSLTSEEQY
TRBV9,TRBJ2-3,ASSPPGTSSRDTQY
TRBV9,TRBJ2-7,ASSVAKDFTYEQY
TRBV28,TRBJ2-7,ASSLPRYEQY
TRBV11-1,TRBJ2-1,ASSGKVGGGPNEQF
TRBV4-3,TRBJ2-2,ASSQEIRFANTGELF
TRBV5-6,TRBJ1-2,ASSPTGRYGYT
TRBV4-2,TRBJ2-5,ASSQVSGAGVLVETQY
TRBV4-2,TRBJ2-5,ASSQARTSGAGETQY
TRBV5-1,TRBJ2-7,ASSRGQAYEQY
TRBV19,TRBJ2-4,ASSATGGGNIQY
TRBV19,TRBJ1-1,ASRQGAGNTEAF
TRBV7-9,TRBJ2-2,ASSSRSARGGHTGELF
TRBV2,TRBJ2-7,ASSGGQGVAYEQY
TRBV5-1,TRBJ1-1,ASSLGRGSGDTEAF
TRBV5-6,TRBJ1-3,ASSLAGNTIY
TRBV25-1,TRBJ1-4,ASSEWTGGREKLF
TRBV7-9,TRBJ1-2,ASSSDWERGYT
TRBV4-1,TRBJ1-2,ASSQDRGTYGYT
TRBV10-1,TRBJ2-3,ASSDSIQGGTDTQY
TRBV7-3,TRBJ2-1,ASSLFVGGAGNEQF
TRBV5-8,TRBJ1-2,ASSQDTLRAGYGYT
TRBV4-2,TRBJ2-2,ASSQDVEVAGDTGELF
TRBV5-3,TRBJ2-7,ARSPSGQGIVYEQY
TRBV7-8,TRBJ1-3,ASSLNSIAANTIY
TRBV11-2,TRBJ1-1,ASSFDRGGAF
TRBV4-1,TRBJ2-7,ASSQGAAAASYEQY
TRBV27,TRBJ1-1,ASSLMAALNTEAF
TRBV5-1,TRBJ2-2,ASSHGTSGANTGELF
TRBV10-3,TRBJ2-7,AISESAGQEQY
TRBV6-7,TRBJ2-7,ASRGLAGWPYEQY
TRBV27,TRBJ1-1,ASSLSAGQTLNTEAF
TRBV7-9,TRBJ2-7,ASSEQVSYEQY
TRBV30,TRBJ2-7,AWAGHGYEQY
TRBV19,TRBJ1-1,ASSPTVDTEAF